Listed below are T cell receptor beta chains from one sample, sequenced in a study of blood T cell repertoires in COVID-19. Assay used: immunoSEQ multiplex PCR; TCRdb lists only in-frame clones, some missing. The data contain 400,000 to 450,000 clones, 90% of them seen just once; the ten biggest clones take up under 0.7%. What was sequenced was PBMCs or T cells enriched from blood (not recorded which). The receptors were sampled from a man aged 18 to 29 who had recovered from COVID-19. CDR3s include the opening cysteine and the closing phenylalanine or tryptophan. The order of the fields is CDR3 protein, CDR3 DNA, V gene, J gene, clone size, D gene. A D gene is named only where the DNA matches it firmly. The listing skips clone size in some rows; elsewhere it reads once, few, many or a size class.

CSAEEGPDEQYF,TGCAGCGCCGAGGAGGGACCGGACGAGCAGTACTTC,TRBV29-1,TRBJ2-7,-,-
CASSPLPGQGPNSPLHF,TGTGCCAGCAGCCCCTTACCGGGACAGGGCCCTAATTCACCCCTCCACTTT,TRBV9,TRBJ1-6,-,TRBD1
CASSLLQASWIDGYTF,TGTGCCAGCAGCTTATTACAGGCCTCTTGGATTGATGGCTACACCTTC,TRBV7-8,TRBJ1-2,-,-
CASRLAGSDTQYF,TGTGCCAGCAGACTAGCGGGATCGGATACGCAGTATTTT,TRBV6-5,TRBJ2-3,-,TRBD2
CATDRGGRYTF,TGCGCCACCGACAGGGGGGGACGCTACACCTTC,TRBV10-1,TRBJ1-2,-,TRBD1
CASRVRTGVNQPQHF,TGTGCCAGTAGGGTAAGGACAGGGGTCAATCAGCCCCAGCATTTT,TRBV19,TRBJ1-5,few,TRBD1
CASNPVDRGNTEAFF,TGTGCCAGTAATCCTGTCGACAGGGGGAACACTGAAGCTTTCTTT,TRBV10-3,TRBJ1-1,-,TRBD1
CASSVEGQSDQPQHF,TGTGCCAGCAGCGTAGAGGGACAATCTGATCAGCCCCAGCATTTT,TRBV9,TRBJ1-5,-,-
CASSLSLATDTQYF,TGTGCCAGCAGTCTTAGCCTCGCCACAGATACGCAGTATTTT,TRBV28,TRBJ2-3,-,-
CASRTVGQPQHF,TGTGCCAGCAGGACAGTAGGGCAGCCCCAGCATTTT,TRBV27,TRBJ1-5,-,-
CASRGGETQYF,TGTGCCAGCCGCGGGGGAGAGACCCAGTACTTC,TRBV5-5,TRBJ2-5,once,TRBD2
CASSQDTGVNGSPLHF,TGCGCCAGCAGCCAAGACACAGGAGTGAACGGTTCACCCCTCCACTTT,TRBV5-1,TRBJ1-6,once,-
CASSTDQGWTEAFF,TGTGCCAGTAGTACCGATCAGGGATGGACTGAAGCTTTCTTT,TRBV19,TRBJ1-1,-,-
CASSSGGRTSPLHF,TGTGCCAGTAGTTCGGGGGGGCGGACCTCACCCCTCCACTTT,TRBV19,TRBJ1-6,-,-
CASTPPGEVVEQFF,TGTGCCAGTACTCCTCCCGGAGAAGTGGTTGAGCAGTTCTTC,TRBV19,TRBJ2-1,-,-
CASSLERFGDTQYF,TGCGCCAGCAGCTTGGAAAGATTCGGGGATACGCAGTATTTT,TRBV5-1,TRBJ2-3,-,-
CASSVRGLAGADTQYF,TGTGCCAGCAGCGTCCGGGGACTAGCGGGGGCAGATACGCAGTATTTT,TRBV7-2,TRBJ2-3,-,TRBD2
CASSFTGEGGYTF,TGTGCCAGCAGCTTTACAGGGGAAGGCGGCTACACCTTC,TRBV7-9,TRBJ1-2,-,TRBD1
CASSLHRGDLLNQPQHF,TGTGCCAGCAGTTTACACAGGGGGGACCTCCTCAATCAGCCCCAGCATTTT,TRBV28,TRBJ1-5,-,TRBD1
CASSIVTGDGYTF,TGTGCCAGTAGTATTGTGACAGGGGACGGCTACACCTTC,TRBV19,TRBJ1-2,-,TRBD1
CASSLGLAGKAYNEQFF,TGTGCCAGCAGCTTGGGACTAGCGGGAAAAGCCTACAATGAGCAGTTCTTC,TRBV7-9,TRBJ2-1,-,TRBD2
CASYPLKMSTGAGELFF,TGTGCCAGCTACCCCCTTAAAATGAGTACCGGGGCCGGGGAGCTGTTTTTT,TRBV27,TRBJ2-2,-,-
CASTRTGEDGQPQHF,TGCGCCAGCACCCGGACAGGCGAGGATGGTCAGCCCCAGCATTTT,TRBV4-1,TRBJ1-5,-,TRBD1
CASSLLIRDTQYF,TGCGCCAGCAGCCTACTCATTAGAGATACGCAGTATTTT,TRBV4-1,TRBJ2-3,-,-
CASSVGVAGTTDTQYF,TGTGCCAGCAGCGTCGGCGTGGCGGGAACCACAGATACGCAGTATTTT,TRBV9,TRBJ2-3,-,-
CASSQERRLLNEQFF,TGTGCCAGCAGCCAAGAGAGGAGACTACTCAATGAGCAGTTCTTC,TRBV14,TRBJ2-1,-,-
CASSEDLNSPLHF,TGTGCCAGCAGTGAAGACTTGAATTCACCCCTCCACTTT,TRBV2,TRBJ1-6,-,-
CASSQQQGKGDNEQFF,TGTGCCAGCAGCCAACAGCAGGGGAAGGGGGACAATGAGCAGTTCTTC,TRBV4-2,TRBJ2-1,-,-
CASSLGLSETQYF,TGTGCCAGCAGTTTAGGGCTTTCAGAGACCCAGTACTTC,TRBV12-3/TRBV12-4,TRBJ2-5,-,-
CSASTGTGTYEQYF,TGCAGTGCTAGTACCGGGACAGGGACGTACGAGCAGTACTTC,TRBV20-1,TRBJ2-7,-,TRBD1
CASSLAVHYTDTQYF,TGCGCCAGCAGCTTGGCCGTACACTACACAGATACGCAGTATTTT,TRBV5-1,TRBJ2-3,-,-
CATSDPGQLVTYEQYF,TGTGCCACCAGTGACCCGGGACAGCTTGTTACCTACGAGCAGTACTTC,TRBV24-1,TRBJ2-7,-,TRBD1
CASSSITGGMDGYTF,TGTGCCAGCAGCTCAATCACAGGGGGGATGGATGGCTACACCTTC,TRBV13,TRBJ1-2,-,TRBD1
CASRETGARVSPLHF,TGTGCCAGCAGAGAGACAGGGGCGCGAGTTTCACCCCTCCACTTT,TRBV28,TRBJ1-6,-,TRBD1
CASGQGLRGYTF,TGTGCCAGCGGACAGGGTTTGCGTGGCTACACCTTC,TRBV7-9,TRBJ1-2,-,TRBD1
CASTLSGTGGYYF,TGTGCCAGCACTCTGTCCGGGACAGGGGGCTACTATTTT,TRBV28,TRBJ1-3,-,TRBD1
CASSQDYSSVYNEQFF,TGTGCCAGCAGCCAAGACTACAGTTCAGTCTACAATGAGCAGTTCTTC,TRBV3-1/TRBV3-2,TRBJ2-1,few,-
CASSLPSSYEQYF,TGTGCCAGCAGCTTGCCCAGCTCCTACGAGCAGTACTTC,TRBV5-6,TRBJ2-7,-,-
CSAARDWRTDTQYF,TGCAGCGCGGCCCGGGACTGGAGAACAGATACGCAGTATTTT,TRBV29-1,TRBJ2-3,-,-
CAIREDRSYGYTF,TGTGCCATCAGGGAGGACAGAAGCTATGGCTACACCTTC,TRBV10-3,TRBJ1-2,-,-
CATSDPAGGIYNEQFF,TGTGCCACCAGTGATCCTGCTGGCGGGATATACAATGAGCAGTTCTTC,TRBV24-1,TRBJ2-1,-,-
CSAVPSVLSSDTQYF,TGCAGCGCCGTTCCCAGCGTGCTGAGCTCAGATACGCAGTATTTT,TRBV29-1,TRBJ2-3,-,-
CASSEGLEATQYF,TGTGCCAGCAGTGAGGGACTAGAAGCGACCCAGTACTTC,TRBV2,TRBJ2-5,-,TRBD2
CAWSTGSNQPQHF,TGTGCCTGGTCAACAGGTAGCAATCAGCCCCAGCATTTT,TRBV30,TRBJ1-5,-,-
CSVARGNTGELFF,TGCAGCGTCGCCCGGGGTAACACCGGGGAGCTGTTTTTT,TRBV29-1,TRBJ2-2,-,-
CASSYIHNGRDLTEAFF,TGTGCCAGCAGCTACATCCACAACGGACGGGATTTGACTGAAGCTTTCTTT,TRBV5-6,TRBJ1-1,-,-
CASSILTTGPTSSYNEQFF,TGTGCCAGTAGTATTCTTACCACAGGGCCGACGAGCTCCTACAATGAGCAGTTCTTC,TRBV19,TRBJ2-1,-,-
CAISESSSGGPDTQYF,TGTGCCATCAGTGAGTCGTCTAGCGGGGGGCCAGATACGCAGTATTTT,TRBV10-3,TRBJ2-3,few,TRBD2
CASSQARGLFF,TGTGCCAGCAGTCAGGCCAGGGGGCTGTTTTTT,TRBV6-5,TRBJ2-2,-,-
CASSEGTGENNEQFF,TGTGCCAGCAGTGAAGGGACAGGGGAAAACAATGAGCAGTTCTTC,TRBV6-4,TRBJ2-1,few,TRBD1
CASSRGQVFTNEKLFF,TGTGCCAGCAGCCGCGGACAGGTTTTCACTAATGAAAAACTGTTTTTT,TRBV5-5,TRBJ1-4,once,TRBD1
CASSQVGQGGKAFF,TGTGCCAGCAGCCAAGTCGGACAGGGTGGAAAAGCTTTCTTT,TRBV3-1/TRBV3-2,TRBJ1-1,-,TRBD1
CASSEKIVLLRENIQYF,TGTGCCAGCAGTGAAAAAATTGTGTTGCTCCGGGAAAACATTCAGTACTTC,TRBV6-1,TRBJ2-4,-,-
CASSAKRENTEAFF,TGTGCCAGCAGCGCCAAACGGGAGAACACTGAAGCTTTCTTT,TRBV9,TRBJ1-1,-,-
CASSPRHRTNEKLFF,TGTGCCAGCAGTCCCAGGCACCGAACCAATGAAAAACTGTTTTTT,TRBV27,TRBJ1-4,-,-
CASSSDRGVLDEQYF,TGTGCCAGCAGTTCCGACAGGGGTGTTTTGGACGAGCAGTACTTC,TRBV27,TRBJ2-7,-,TRBD1
CASSTGTSGSAYNEQFF,TGTGCCAGCAGCACCGGGACTAGCGGGAGTGCATACAATGAGCAGTTCTTC,TRBV5-4,TRBJ2-1,-,TRBD2